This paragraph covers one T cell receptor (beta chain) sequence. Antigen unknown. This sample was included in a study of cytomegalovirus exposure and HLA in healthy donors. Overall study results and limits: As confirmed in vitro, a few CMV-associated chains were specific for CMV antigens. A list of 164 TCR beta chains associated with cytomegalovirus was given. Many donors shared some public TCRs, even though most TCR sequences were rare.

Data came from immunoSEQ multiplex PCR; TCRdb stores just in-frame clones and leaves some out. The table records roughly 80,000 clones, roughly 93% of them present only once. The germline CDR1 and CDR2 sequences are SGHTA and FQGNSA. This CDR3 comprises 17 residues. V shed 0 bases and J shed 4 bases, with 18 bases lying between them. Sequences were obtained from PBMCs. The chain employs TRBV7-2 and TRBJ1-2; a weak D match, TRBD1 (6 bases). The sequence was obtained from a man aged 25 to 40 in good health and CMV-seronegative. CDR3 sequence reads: CASSLAAGASSFYGYTF. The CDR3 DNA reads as TGTGCCAGCAGCTTAGCGGCAGGGGCTTCCTCCTTCTATGGCTACACCTTC.